Each of the 19 T cell receptor beta chains below was sequenced from the same sample in a study of metastatic and nonmetastatic thyroid tumors. MiXCR re-clonotyped the PCR reads for TCRdb. The data hold 20,000 or so clones, with around a quarter observed a single time. Ahead of thyroid surgery, no patient had received treatment of any kind. Material: tumor tissue. The receptors were gathered from a female donor with papillary thyroid cancer or a benign thyroid nodule (not recorded which). Some clones in this sample may be carry-over from other donors' samples.

In this sample, this clone turned up a few times. One end of the junction does not line up with germline, which may come from a read error. The V and J genes are TRBV12-5 and TRBJ1-2; D unresolved. Germline loops: CDR1 LGHNT, CDR2 FRNRAP. The CDR3 contains 15 residues. The DNA of the CDR3 is TGTGCTAGTGCTTTGGCCGACGGCCTTATCTGTGGCTACACCTTC. Protein: CASALADGLICGYTF.

CDR3 protein: CASSQEDRGRNYGYTF. The CDR3 DNA reads TGTGCCAGCAGCCAAGAGGACAGGGGCAGAAACTATGGCTACACCTTC. The V gene is TRBV16, the J gene TRBJ1-2; 9 bases are a match to TRBD1. Germline CDR1 and CDR2: KGHSY and FQNENV. This CDR3 contains 16 residues. Trimming took 2 bases from V and 2 from J; bases not matched to a gene: 6.

This clone has ten or more counts. The rearrangement links TRBV5-1 to TRBJ1-5; D unresolved. Germline assignment: CDR1 SGHRS and CDR2 YFSETQ. Trimming left V 0 bases short and J 7 bases short, with 8 bases between. This CDR3 comprises 13 residues. DNA for the CDR3: TGCGCCAGCAGCTTGGACTCTGGGCAGCCCCAGCATTTT. This gives the protein CASSLDSGQPQHF.

V is TRBV30 and J is TRBJ1-1; D unclear. Germline values: CDR1 GTSNPN, CDR2 SVGIG (reference sequence). This CDR3 contains 11 residues. V lost 2 bases and J 0 bases, leaving 1 base between the germline ends. The CDR3 sequence is CAWSMNTEAFF. The CDR3 nucleotides read TGTGCCTGGAGTATGAACACTGAAGCTTTCTTT.

As to this clone: Other DNA sequences in this sample translate to the same CDR3. The chain recombines TRBV6-4 with TRBJ2-7; 8 nucleotides match TRBD1. Germline CDR1 reads MRHNA; CDR2 reads SNTAGT. The CDR3 loop spans 16 amino acids. V was pared by 4 bases and J by 6 bases, with 14 bases of the junction left unmatched. CDR3 sequence reads: CASSVVAGTGALEQYF. The CDR3 nucleotides read TGTGCCAGCAGTGTTGTCGCGGGGACAGGTGCCCTCGAGCAGTACTTC.

This clone was detected ten times or more. CDR3 sequence (DNA): TGTGCCAGCTTTCGGAGGGAGAACACTGAAGCTTTCTTT. Its translation: CASFRRENTEAFF. The chain carries TRBV19 and TRBJ1-1; D not resolved. Between the trimmed V and J ends, which lost 9 bases and 1 base, there was a span of 12 bases. This CDR3 is built from 13 residues. CDR1 and CDR2 from the germline V gene are LNHDA and SQIVND (reference sequence).

Only a few counts were recorded for this clone. A junction end diverges from the germline sequence, so it may reflect a read error. J is TRBJ1-1 and V is TRBV19; 7 bases match TRBD1. Germline V CDR1 and CDR2: LNHDA, SQIVND (reference sequence). The CDR3 consists of 15 residues. CDR3: CASIPRQGLNTEAFF. DNA of the CDR3: TGTGCCAGTATTCCACGACAGGGATTGAATACTGAAGCTTTCTTT.

This clone was detected a few times. The J gene is TRBJ2-7, the V gene TRBV24-1; D may be TRBD1 (5 bases). Per germline, CDR1 KGHDR and CDR2 SFDVKD. V lost 1 base to trimming and J lost 2 bases, with 8 bases between them. CDR3 length: 14 amino acids. CDR3: CATSDFRVPYEQYF. DNA of the CDR3: TGTGCCACCAGTGATTTCAGGGTCCCCTACGAGCAGTACTTC.

The CDR3, as DNA: TGTGCCATCAGTGGGCGTATCGGGACAGAGGCCTACGAGCAGTACTTC. The encoded protein is CAISGRIGTEAYEQYF. The rearrangement joins TRBV10-3 to TRBJ2-7, with 7 bases aligning to TRBD1. The CDR3 is 16 amino acids. V shed 4 bases, J shed 2 bases, and the junction held 11 bases outside the gene matches. From germline, CDR1 is ENHRY and CDR2 SYGVKD.

The chain joins TRBV11-2 to TRBJ1-5; D uncertain. Between the trimmed V and J ends, which lost 2 bases and 6 bases, there was a span of 8 bases. CDR1 is SGHAT, CDR2 FQNNGV, per germline. CDR3 length: 13 amino acids. The CDR3 sequence: CASSLSQFQPQHF. CDR3 DNA sequence: TGTGCCAGCAGCTTATCACAGTTTCAGCCCCAGCATTTT.

This clone qualifies as large. The chain recombines TRBV10-1 with TRBJ2-1; D uncertain. V lost 2 bases and J 8 bases, leaving 10 bases between the germline ends. The CDR3 totals 13 residues. Germline lookup yields CDR1 WNHNN and CDR2 SYGVQD (reference sequence). The CDR3 protein is CASSETRVDEQFF. The CDR3 nucleotides read TGCGCCAGCAGTGAGACCCGGGTGGATGAGCAGTTCTTC.

This clone was counted many times. Since a much larger clone is just one base distant, this may be a read error. This sequence joins TRBV20-1 and TRBJ2-1, with 10 bases lining up with TRBD2. The CDR3 has 15 amino acids. The germline V gene has CDR1 DFQATT and CDR2 SNEGSKA (reference sequence). The chain's CDR3 is CSARAEREGYNERFF. For the CDR3, the DNA is TGCAGTGCTAGAGCGGAGCGGGAGGGTTACAATGAGCGGTTCTTC.

This sequence joins TRBV19 and TRBJ1-1; D ambiguous. The length of the CDR3 is 12 residues. Trimming stripped 7 bases from V and 3 bases from J, with 9 bases between. Germline lookup yields CDR1 LNHDA and CDR2 SQIVND (reference sequence). The chain's CDR3 is CASTGRYTEAFF. The DNA of the CDR3 is TGTGCCAGTACTGGCAGATACACTGAAGCTTTCTTT.

This clone was picked up a small number of times. This chain joins TRBV6-1 and TRBJ1-2; D not certain. V lost 7 bases, J lost 7 bases, and 22 bases lay in between. Germline lookup yields CDR1 MNHNS and CDR2 SASEGT. The CDR3 extends over 15 amino acids. The CDR3 DNA reads TGTGCCAGCACTTATGACGCTTCCCGGTTTTTTGGCTACACCTTC. Amino acids: CASTYDASRFFGYTF.

In the case of this clone: The junction and the germline gene differ at one end; a read error may be behind it. V gene TRBV27 combines with J gene TRBJ1-3, with D tentatively TRBD1 (5 bases). Germline assignment: CDR1 MNHEY and CDR2 SMNVEV (reference sequence). This CDR3 is built from 15 residues. CDR3 in DNA: TGTGCCAGCAGTTTAGGGGGATCCTCTGGAAAAACCATATATTTT. Encoded protein: CASSLGGSSGKTIYF.

This chain joins TRBV3-1 and TRBJ2-2; possible D gene TRBD1, 5 bases. V lost 3 bases and J lost 1, with 15 bases in between. Germline V gene lookup returns CDR1 LGHDT and CDR2 YNNKEL (reference sequence). The CDR3 runs 17 residues. CDR3 in amino acids: CASSHIQGRGNTGELFF. The CDR3 DNA reads as TGTGCCAGCAGCCATATTCAGGGAAGAGGGAACACCGGGGAGCTGTTTTTT.

This clone came up a few times. CDR3 loop: CASRGSVTDATGELFF. CDR3 coding DNA: TGTGCCAGCAGGGGCTCTGTGACAGACGCCACCGGGGAGCTGTTTTTT. V is TRBV2 and J is TRBJ2-2; TRBD1 might be the D (5 bases). There are 16 residues in the CDR3. The V gene lost 6 bases and the J gene lost 4 bases, with 18 bases spanning the gap. The V gene's germline CDR1 is SNHLY and CDR2 FYNNEI.

This clone has a count of ten or more. V is TRBV11-2 and J is TRBJ2-1; 8 positions match TRBD2. This CDR3 contains 14 residues. V shed 5 bases and J 8 bases; nucleotides not matched to a gene: 8. CDR1 and CDR2 from the germline V gene are SGHAT and FQNNGV. This chain's CDR3 is CASSITSGWHEQFF. In nucleotides, the CDR3 is TGTGCCAGCAGCATAACTAGCGGTTGGCATGAGCAGTTCTTC.

Turning to this clone: A read error is likely, as this CDR3 ends without the conserved phenylalanine or tryptophan. V is TRBV2 and J is TRBJ1-2; D unclear. The CDR3 is 14 amino acids. Deletions cut 4 bases from V and 5 bases from J, with 14 bases between. Per the germline V gene, CDR1 is SNHLY and CDR2 is FYNNEI. The CDR3 coding sequence is TGTGCCAGCAGTGTGGGCTCGGGATTATATGGCTACACCCTC. Encoded protein: CASSVGSGLYGYTL.